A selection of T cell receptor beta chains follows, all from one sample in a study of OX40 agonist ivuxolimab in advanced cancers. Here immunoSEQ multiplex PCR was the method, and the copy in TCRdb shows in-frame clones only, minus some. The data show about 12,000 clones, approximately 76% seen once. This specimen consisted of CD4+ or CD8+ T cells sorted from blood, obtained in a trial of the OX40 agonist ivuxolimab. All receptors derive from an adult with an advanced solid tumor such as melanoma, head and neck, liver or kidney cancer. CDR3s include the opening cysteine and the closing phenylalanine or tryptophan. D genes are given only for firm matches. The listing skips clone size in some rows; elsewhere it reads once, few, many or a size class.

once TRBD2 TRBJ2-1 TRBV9 CASSVAGRAIDEQFF TGTGCCAGCAGCGTAGCCGGGAGGGCCATCGATGAGCAGTTCTTC
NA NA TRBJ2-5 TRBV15 CATSRSGTKETQYF TGTGCCACCAGCAGATCCGGGACAAAAGAGACCCAGTACTTC
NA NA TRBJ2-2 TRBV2 CASSGRQAGTGELFF TGTGCCAGCAGTGGGAGGCAGGCCGGCACCGGGGAGCTGTTTTTT
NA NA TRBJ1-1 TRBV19 CASSIARTEAFF TGTGCCAGTAGTATTGCAAGGACAGAAGCTTTCTTT
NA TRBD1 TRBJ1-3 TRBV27 CASSARDSLRNTIYF TGTGCCAGCAGTGCGCGGGACAGTTTGAGAAACACCATATATTTT
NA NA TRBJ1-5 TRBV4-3 CASSLFSDSPYSNQPQHF TGCGCCAGCAGCCTATTTTCGGACAGCCCGTATAGCAATCAGCCCCAGCATTTT
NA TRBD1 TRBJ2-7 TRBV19 CASSIVGQAYEQYF TGTGCCAGTAGTATAGTTGGACAGGCCTACGAGCAGTACTTC
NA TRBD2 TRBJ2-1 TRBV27 CASSWPRGGAHEQFF TGTGCCAGCAGTTGGCCTCGGGGAGGGGCCCATGAGCAGTTCTTC
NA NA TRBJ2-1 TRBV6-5 CASSPGLKIGQFF TGTGCCAGCAGCCCCGGGCTAAAGATAGGGCAGTTCTTC
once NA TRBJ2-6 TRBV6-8 CASSYRGIGRSGANVLTF TGTGCCAGCAGTTATAGGGGAATTGGTAGATCTGGGGCCAACGTCCTGACTTTC
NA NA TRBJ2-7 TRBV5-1 CASSLGHKASYEQYF TGCGCCAGCAGCTTGGGCCATAAAGCCTCCTACGAGCAGTACTTC
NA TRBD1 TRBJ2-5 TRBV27 CASSSRTGGPETQYF TGTGCCAGCAGTTCCCGGACAGGGGGTCCAGAGACCCAGTACTTC
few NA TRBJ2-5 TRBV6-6 CASSYHVGEQETQYF TGTGCCAGCAGTTACCATGTGGGGGAGCAAGAGACCCAGTACTTC
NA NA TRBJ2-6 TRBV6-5 CASRGSSGANVLTF TGTGCCAGCAGAGGGAGCTCTGGGGCCAACGTCCTGACTTTC
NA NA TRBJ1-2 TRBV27 CASSFREGYGYTF TGTGCCAGCAGTTTTCGGGAGGGCTATGGCTACACCTTC
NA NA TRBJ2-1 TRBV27 CASSLLAYNEQFF TGTGCCAGCAGTTTACTAGCTTACAATGAGCAGTTCTTC
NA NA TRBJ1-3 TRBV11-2 CASSWQVSGNTIYF TGTGCCAGCAGCTGGCAAGTCTCTGGAAACACCATATATTTT
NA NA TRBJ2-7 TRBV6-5 CASSYSTGIHEQYF TGTGCCAGCAGTTACTCGACGGGGATCCACGAGCAGTACTTC
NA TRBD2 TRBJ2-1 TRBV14 CASSVGGIEQFF TGTGCCAGCAGCGTGGGGGGGATCGAGCAGTTCTTC
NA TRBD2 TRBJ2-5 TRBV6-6 CASLTTSGTQETQYF TGTGCCAGCCTAACGACTAGCGGGACTCAAGAGACCCAGTACTTC
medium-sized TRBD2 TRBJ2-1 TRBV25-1 CASELALNEQFF TGTGCCAGCGAACTAGCGCTTAATGAGCAGTTCTTC
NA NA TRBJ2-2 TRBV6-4 CASSDSKTIDTGELFF TGTGCCAGCAGTGACTCGAAGACGATCGACACCGGGGAGCTGTTTTTT
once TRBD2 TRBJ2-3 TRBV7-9 CASSLELTSGKTDTQYF TGTGCCAGCAGCTTGGAGCTAACTAGCGGGAAGACAGATACGCAGTATTTT
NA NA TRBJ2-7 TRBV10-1 CASSETGEAYEQYF TGCGCCAGCAGTGAGACGGGGGAGGCCTACGAGCAGTACTTC